The 28 T cell receptor beta chains in this list originate from one sample, sequenced in a study of regulatory T cells in long-lasting Graves disease. Noted time point: persistent/refractory GD, antithyroid drugs over 5 years with positive TRAb. Researchers made the TCR library from RNA that was extracted from PBMCs. Libraries of TCR beta came from iRepertoire HTBI primers plus Arm-PCR of CDR3 regions. Each CDR3 protein is one row after TCRdb ran MiXCR on the multiplex PCR reads. The table includes a few hundred thousand distinct CDR3 sequences, around 20% detected once. The specimen comprised peripheral blood mononuclear cells (PBMCs), sampled when the disease was refractory, from a patient treated with antithyroid drugs. The source is a female donor with Graves disease.

In this sample, this clonotype turned up a few times. The V and J genes are TRBV20-1 and TRBJ2-7; D is unresolved. CDR1 is DFQATT, CDR2 SNEGSKA, per germline (reference sequence). Trimming took off 2 bases at V and 6 bases at J, with 14 bases between the two ends. The CDR3 runs 13 residues. In DNA, the CDR3 is TGCAGTGCTAGATCTGCGACTTCGGGCGAGCAGTACTTC. Encoded protein: CSARSATSGEQYF.

This clonotype was found a few times. V is TRBV29-1 and J is TRBJ2-2; 7 bases align to TRBD1. Trimming cost V 7 bases and J 3 bases; bases outside gene matches: 8. The CDR3 extends over 14 amino acids. CDR1 and CDR2 from the germline V gene are SQVTM and ANQGSEA. The DNA for the CDR3 is TGCAGCGCCAAGACAGGGTCGGACACCGGGGAGCTGTTTTTT. Residues: CSAKTGSDTGELFF.

Remarks on this clonotype: This sequence may be a read error, since a much larger clone differs from it by one base. This CDR3 fails to terminate in the conserved phenylalanine or tryptophan, so it likely reflects a read error. This sequence joins TRBV6-1 and TRBJ2-7; D may be TRBD2 (5 bases). The CDR3 is 14 amino acids. V gave up 5 bases and J gave up 2 bases, with 13 bases separating them. Germline V gene lookup returns CDR1 MNHNS and CDR2 SASEGT. The CDR3 DNA is TGTGCCAGCAGTAAGGGAGTTCGGACCTACGAGCAGTACCTC. Protein: CASSKGVRTYEQYL.

This clonotype was seen ten or more times. The chain employs TRBV2 and TRBJ2-7; 9 bases map to TRBD2. This CDR3 has 15 residues. The germline gives CDR1 SNHLY, CDR2 FYNNEI. V dropped 6 bases and J dropped 2; count of bases not matched to a gene: 8. In DNA form, the CDR3 reads TGTGCCAGCAGCCCTGCTAGCGGGACCCCCTACGAGCAGTACTTC. Translated: CASSPASGTPYEQYF.

The V and J genes are TRBV20-1 and TRBJ2-3; 11 nucleotides agree with TRBD2. The CDR3 length is 19 residues. The germline CDR1 and CDR2 sequences are DFQATT and SNEGSKA (reference sequence). The junction had 16 bases not matched to a gene; V was cut back by 5 bases and J by 0 bases. CDR3 sequence: CSASPFRTSGSTSTDTQYF. In DNA, the CDR3 is TGCAGTGCTTCCCCTTTTAGGACTAGCGGGTCTACTAGCACAGATACGCAGTATTTT.

This chain joins TRBV4-1 and TRBJ2-5; possibly TRBD1 for D (5 bases). Germline V gene data show CDR1 as MGHRA and CDR2 as YSYEKL. The CDR3 spans 14 residues. Trimming took off 5 bases at V and 1 base at J, with 11 bases between the two ends. The CDR3 spells CASSLRGIQETQYF. Written as DNA, the CDR3 is TGCGCCAGCAGCTTAAGGGGTATCCAAGAGACCCAGTACTTC.

There are many counts of this clonotype. This sequence joins TRBV5-6 and TRBJ2-4; no definite D call. The V end was cut by 0 bases, the J end by 7 bases, with 11 bases between. This CDR3 has 14 amino acids. Germline loops: CDR1 SGHDT, CDR2 YYEEEE. The CDR3 is CASSLDGRWNIQYF. The DNA of the CDR3 is TGTGCCAGCAGCTTGGACGGACGCTGGAACATTCAGTACTTC.

This clonotype was picked up many times. The chain employs TRBV2 and TRBJ2-1, with D tentatively TRBD1 (6 bases). From germline, CDR1 is SNHLY and CDR2 FYNNEI. CDR3 length: 15 residues. The V end lost 8 bases, the J end lost 9 bases, and 23 bases lay between the germline ends. This chain's CDR3 is CASAFDGTQRGEQFF. The DNA for the CDR3 is TGTGCCAGCGCATTCGACGGGACACAAAGGGGTGAGCAGTTCTTC. The full variable domain, its missing parts supplied by reference TRBV2 and TRBJ2-1, is EPEVTQTPSHQVTQMGQEVILRCVPISNHLYFYWYRQILGQKVEFLVSFYNNEISEKSEIFDDQFSVERPDGSNFTLKIRSTKLEDSAMYFCASAFDGTQRGEQFFGPGTRLTVL.

This clonotype was counted many times. The J gene is TRBJ1-4, the V gene TRBV6-1; 9 positions agree with TRBD1. V was pared by 11 bases and J by 5 bases, with 6 bases of the junction left unmatched. CDR3 length: 13 residues. Germline values: CDR1 MNHNS, CDR2 SASEGT. CDR3 in amino acids: CAGGGTGNEKLFF. The CDR3 DNA follows: TGTGCCGGGGGAGGGACAGGGAATGAAAAACTGTTTTTT.

This clonotype was picked up many times. The rearrangement joins TRBV27 to TRBJ1-2; D remains unclear. The V end lost 2 bases, the J end lost 4 bases, and 11 bases lay between the germline ends. Germline CDR1 MNHEY, CDR2 SMNVEV (reference sequence). The CDR3 has 14 residues. The CDR3 sequence: CASSLEGRGYGYTF. The CDR3 DNA reads as TGTGCCAGCAGTTTAGAGGGTCGGGGCTATGGCTACACCTTC.

This clonotype has ten or more counts. The chain has TRBV6-1 and TRBJ2-7, with 8 nucleotides matching TRBD2. V trimming: 6 bases; J trimming: 2 bases; junction bases outside the gene matches: 9. This CDR3 is built from 15 residues. The germline V gene has CDR1 MNHNS and CDR2 SASEGT. The CDR3 DNA is TGTGCCAGCAGATACGCTAGCGGGCTGACCTACGAGCAGTACTTC. Residues: CASRYASGLTYEQYF.

The sample holds many counts of this clonotype. The chain couples TRBV5-1 to TRBJ1-6; D is ambiguous. V shed 3 bases and J shed 2 bases, with 12 bases lying between them. Germline values: CDR1 SGHRS, CDR2 YFSETQ. CDR3 length equals 16 residues. CDR3 sequence reads: CASSWRDNTYNSPLHF. CDR3 bases: TGCGCCAGCAGCTGGAGGGATAACACCTATAATTCACCCCTCCACTTT. Full variable domain (missing parts from reference TRBV5-1 and TRBJ1-6): KAGVTQTPRYLIKTRGQQVTLSCSPISGHRSVSWYQQTPGQGLQFLFEYFSETQRNKGNFPGRFSGRQFSNSRSEMNVSTLELGDSALYLCASSWRDNTYNSPLHFGNGTRLTVT.

This clonotype came up many times. This sequence joins TRBV6-1 and TRBJ2-5, with TRBD2 identical over 8 bases. V lost 4 bases and J lost 5; bases outside the gene matches: 6. The CDR3 is 14 amino acids. CDR1 is MNHNS, CDR2 SASEGT, per germline. CDR3 nucleotides: TGTGCCAGCAGTGGAGCGGGAGTGCGCGAGACCCAGTACTTC. This sequence encodes CASSGAGVRETQYF.

V usage is TRBV5-4 and J usage is TRBJ2-5, with TRBD2 identical over 12 bases. The CDR3 loop spans 16 amino acids. CDR1 is SGHNT, CDR2 YYREEE, per germline (reference sequence). Losses at the gene ends were 0 bases for V and 5 bases for J; bases not matched to a gene: 5. The CDR3 reads CASSLVRLAGVETQYF. The CDR3 coding sequence is TGTGCCAGCAGCTTGGTTCGACTAGCGGGAGTTGAGACCCAGTACTTC.

A word on this clonotype: Since the CDR3 does not end with the conserved phenylalanine or tryptophan, this likely comes from a read error. The chain is built from TRBV11-2 and TRBJ1-1, with D possibly being TRBD1 (5 bases). The CDR3 is 14 amino acids. V was cut by 6 bases and J by 1 base, with 12 bases left in between. Per the germline V gene, CDR1 is SGHAT and CDR2 is FQNNGV. The CDR3: CASRRGPKNTEAFL. The CDR3 DNA reads TGTGCCAGCAGACGGGGACCGAAGAACACTGAAGCTTTCCTT.

In this sample, this clonotype turned up a few times. This sequence joins TRBV6-1 and TRBJ1-4, with TRBD1 matching 8 bases. Germline CDR1 and CDR2: MNHNS and SASEGT. This CDR3 is built from 16 residues. Unmatched junction bases numbered 15, after V lost 7 bases and J lost 8 bases. Here the CDR3 DNA reads TGTGCCAGCACTAGAACCGGACAGGGACGTTGGGAAAAACTGTTTTTT. It encodes CASTRTGQGRWEKLFF.

This clonotype was found a few times. The rearrangement links TRBV19 to TRBJ2-7; D is uncertain. The CDR3 extends over 14 amino acids. Trimming pared 6 bases from V and 5 bases from J, leaving 17 bases between. Germline V CDR1 and CDR2: LNHDA, SQIVND (reference sequence). The CDR3 bases are TGTGCCAGTAGCAGATGGGCCCGAGTTGACGAGCAGTACTTC. It encodes CASSRWARVDEQYF.

This clonotype was picked up a small number of times. The rearrangement uses TRBV2 and TRBJ1-2; 7 bases align to TRBD1. CDR1 is SNHLY, CDR2 FYNNEI, per germline. The CDR3 totals 14 residues. V gave up 6 bases and J gave up 4 bases; unmatched junction bases: 8. CDR3 sequence (DNA): TGTGCCAGCAGCCAGGGGGGGATCGGCTATGGCTACACCTTC. Its protein product is CASSQGGIGYGYTF.

V usage is TRBV20-1 and J usage is TRBJ1-2; D is unresolved. Trimming took 2 bases from V and 3 from J, leaving 16 bases between them. This CDR3 comprises 15 residues. Germline values: CDR1 DFQATT, CDR2 SNEGSKA (reference sequence). CDR3 amino acids: CSARSPRGQDYGYTF. The CDR3 coding sequence is TGCAGTGCTAGATCCCCGAGAGGGCAGGACTATGGCTACACCTTC.

This clonotype has a single count. A far larger clone is only one base removed, so a read error is likely. The chain has TRBV6-2 or TRBV6-3 and TRBJ1-1; D is unclear. The CDR3 covers 13 residues. Germline-derived CDR1 and CDR2 are MNHEY and SVGEGT. CDR3 DNA sequence: TGTGCCAGCAGGCGCGGGAGTAACACTGGAGCTTTCTTT. Translated: CASRRGSNTGAFF.

This clonotype appeared many times. The chain uses TRBV28 and TRBJ1-3; D is uncertain. This CDR3 region has 12 residues. The ends were cut back, 6 bases at V and 13 bases at J, with 16 bases in the middle. Germline CDR1 and CDR2: MDHEN and SYDVKM. CDR3: CASSSSRRWIYF. DNA of the CDR3: TGTGCCAGCAGCTCATCTCGCCGGTGGATATATTTT.

This clonotype occurred many times. The genes are TRBV12-3 or TRBV12-4 and TRBJ1-4, with D uncertain. This CDR3 is built from 15 residues. Between the trimmed V and J ends, which lost 6 bases and 7 bases, there was a span of 18 bases. CDR3 amino acids: CASREATTTREKLFF. The CDR3 DNA reads as TGTGCCAGCAGGGAGGCCACAACAACTCGTGAAAAACTGTTTTTT.

This clonotype was observed a handful of times. This chain joins TRBV7-3 and TRBJ1-6, with 9 nucleotides matching TRBD1. Germline CDR1 is SGHTA and CDR2 is FQGTGA. CDR3 size: 15 residues. The V and J ends lost 4 bases and 7 bases, in that order; junction bases with no gene match: 5. The CDR3 DNA reads TGTGCCAGCAGCTCCGGACAGGGGAACAATTCACCCCTCCACTTT. It specifies CASSSGQGNNSPLHF.

The genes are TRBV2 and TRBJ2-7, with 8 bases matching TRBD2. Per germline, CDR1 SNHLY and CDR2 FYNNEI. With V trimmed by 5 bases and J by 7 bases, 10 bases remained unmatched. The CDR3 spans 14 residues. CDR3 sequence reads: CASSLLTGGEEQYF. CDR3 coding DNA: TGTGCCAGCAGTCTTCTTACGGGAGGGGAAGAGCAGTACTTC.

This clonotype was detected ten times or more. The chain combines TRBV2 with TRBJ2-6, with TRBD2 matching 13 bases. CDR3 length equals 18 residues. J gave up 2 bases and V 6 bases, and 7 bases lay outside the gene matches. The germline V gene has CDR1 SNHLY and CDR2 FYNNEI. The CDR3 sequence is CASSENGLAGAGANVLTF. CDR3 bases: TGTGCCAGCAGCGAAAATGGACTAGCGGGAGCTGGGGCCAACGTCCTGACTTTC.

A few counts support this clonotype. This rearrangement joins TRBV20-1 to TRBJ1-6, with TRBD1 matching 7 bases. In germline, CDR1 is DFQATT, CDR2 SNEGSKA (reference sequence). V lost 4 bases to trimming and J lost 8 bases; unmatched junction nucleotides: 11. The CDR3 extends over 15 amino acids. CDR3 loop: CSAILGGRVDSPLHF. DNA of the CDR3: TGCAGTGCTATCCTAGGGGGCAGGGTCGATTCACCCCTCCACTTT.

The sample holds many counts of this clonotype. The chain joins TRBV29-1 to TRBJ2-7; D is uncertain. Looked up from germline, CDR1 is SQVTM and CDR2 is ANQGSEA. The CDR3 loop spans 13 amino acids. Trimming removed 3 bases at V and 4 bases at J, with 13 bases between. Written as DNA, the CDR3 is TGCAGCGTTGATACCGAGGACGGATACGAGCAGTACTTC. It specifies CSVDTEDGYEQYF.

The sample holds many counts of this clonotype. This chain links TRBV18 with TRBJ2-7; 7 nucleotides match TRBD1. The germline CDR1 and CDR2 sequences are KGHSH and LQKENI. V trimming: 5 bases; J trimming: 6 bases; junction bases outside the gene matches: 4. The CDR3 runs to 12 residues. The CDR3 region has the DNA TGTGCCAGCTCAAATACAGGGGTCGAGCAGTACTTC. Protein product: CASSNTGVEQYF.